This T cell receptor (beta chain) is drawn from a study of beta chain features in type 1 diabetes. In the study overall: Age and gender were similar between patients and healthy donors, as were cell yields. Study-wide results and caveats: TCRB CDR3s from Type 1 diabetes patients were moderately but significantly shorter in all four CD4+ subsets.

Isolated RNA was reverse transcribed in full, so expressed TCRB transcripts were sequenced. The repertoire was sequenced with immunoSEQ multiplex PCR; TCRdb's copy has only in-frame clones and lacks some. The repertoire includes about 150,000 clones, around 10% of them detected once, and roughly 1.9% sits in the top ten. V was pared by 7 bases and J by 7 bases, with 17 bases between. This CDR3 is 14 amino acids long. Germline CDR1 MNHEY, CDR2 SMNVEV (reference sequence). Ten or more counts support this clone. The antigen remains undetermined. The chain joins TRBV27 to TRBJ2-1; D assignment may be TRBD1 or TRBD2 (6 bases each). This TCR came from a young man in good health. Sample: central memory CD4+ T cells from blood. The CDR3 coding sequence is TGTGCCAGCATCCCTGAGGGGGGCGGGAATGAGCAGTTCTTC. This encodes CASIPEGGGNEQFF.